This paragraph reports one T cell receptor beta chain. Its antigen is as yet unknown. These data belong to a study of cytomegalovirus exposure and HLA in healthy donors. V lost 6 bases and J lost 7, with 18 bases in between. This CDR3 spans 14 amino acids. CDR1 MNHEY and CDR2 SMNVEV come from the germline V gene (reference sequence). Primers for the PCR totalled 60 Vbeta and 13 Jbeta. The assay was immunoSEQ multiplex PCR, and TCRdb's table has in-frame clones only and misses some. The listing contains 140,000 to 150,000 clones. General study findings and limits: Apparent HLA restriction characterized most CMV-associated TCR beta chains in a later analysis. V- and J-gene trimming of TCR beta was linked (in a later analysis) to a missense DCLRE1C variant.

J is TRBJ1-2 and V is TRBV27, with TRBD1 as a possible D gene (6 bases). This TCR came from a male donor in good health and CMV-seronegative. Sequences were obtained from PBMCs. CDR3 sequence: CASSQNRDNSGYTF. CDR3 DNA: TGTGCCAGCAGCCAGAACAGGGATAATAGTGGCTACACCTTC.